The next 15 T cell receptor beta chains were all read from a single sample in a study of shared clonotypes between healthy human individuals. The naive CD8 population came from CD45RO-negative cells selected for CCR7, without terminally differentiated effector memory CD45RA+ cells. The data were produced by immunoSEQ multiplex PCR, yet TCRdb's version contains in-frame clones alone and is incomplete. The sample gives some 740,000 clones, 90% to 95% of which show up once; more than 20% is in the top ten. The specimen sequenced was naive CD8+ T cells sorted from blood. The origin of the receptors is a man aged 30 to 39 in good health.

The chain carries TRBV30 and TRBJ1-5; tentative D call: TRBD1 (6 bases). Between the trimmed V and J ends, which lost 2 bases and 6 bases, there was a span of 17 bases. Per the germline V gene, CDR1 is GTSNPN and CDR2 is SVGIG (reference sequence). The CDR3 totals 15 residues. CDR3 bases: TGTGCCTGGAGTCAAAGTCCTGGAGGGGGTCAGCCCCAGCATTTT. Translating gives CAWSQSPGGGQPQHF. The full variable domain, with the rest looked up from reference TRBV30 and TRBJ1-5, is SQTIHQWPATLVQPVGSPLSLECTVEGTSNPNLYWYRQAAGRGLQLLFYSVGIGQISSEVPQNLSASRPQDRQFILSSKKLLLSDSGFYLCAWSQSPGGGQPQHFGDGTRLSIL.

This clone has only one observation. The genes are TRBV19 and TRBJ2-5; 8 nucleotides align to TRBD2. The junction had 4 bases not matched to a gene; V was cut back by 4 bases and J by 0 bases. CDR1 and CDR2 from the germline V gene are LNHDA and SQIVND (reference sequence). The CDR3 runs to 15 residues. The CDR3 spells CASSTGGGYQETQYF. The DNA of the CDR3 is TGTGCCAGTAGTACCGGCGGGGGGTACCAAGAGACCCAGTACTTC.

In nucleotides, the CDR3 is TGTGCCAGCAGCCCACCACAGGGGCCAACAGATACGCAGTATTTT. Protein: CASSPPQGPTDTQYF. This chain links TRBV7-9 with TRBJ2-3, with 7 bases aligning to TRBD1. CDR1 is SEHNR and CDR2 is FQNEAQ in the germline V gene (reference sequence). The CDR3 consists of 15 residues. J lost 3 bases, V lost 5 bases, and 8 bases had no gene match. Full variable domain (outside the CDR3, taken from reference TRBV7-9 and TRBJ2-3): DTGVSQNPRHKITKRGQNVTFRCDPISEHNRLYWYRQTLGQGPEFLTYFQNEAQLEKSRLLSDRFSAERPKGSFSTLEIQRTEQGDSAMYLCASSPPQGPTDTQYFGPGTRLTVL.

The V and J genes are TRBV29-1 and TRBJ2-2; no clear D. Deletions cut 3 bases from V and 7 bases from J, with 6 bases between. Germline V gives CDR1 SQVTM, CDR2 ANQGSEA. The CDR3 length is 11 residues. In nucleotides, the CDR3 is TGCAGCGTTGATCTGGTCGGGGAGCTGTTTTTT. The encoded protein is CSVDLVGELFF.

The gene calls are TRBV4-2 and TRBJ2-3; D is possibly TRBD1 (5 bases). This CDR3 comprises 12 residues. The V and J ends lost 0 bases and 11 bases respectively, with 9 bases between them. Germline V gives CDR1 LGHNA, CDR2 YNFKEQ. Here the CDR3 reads CASSQEGARQYF. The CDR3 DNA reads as TGTGCCAGCAGCCAAGAAGGGGCCCGGCAGTATTTT.

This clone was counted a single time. The CDR3: CAISDPGSQETQYF. CDR3 DNA: TGTGCCATCAGTGACCCCGGGTCCCAAGAGACCCAGTACTTC. The V call is TRBV10-3, the J call TRBJ2-5, with unresolved D. This CDR3 has 14 amino acids. V lost 3 bases and J lost 1, with 9 bases in between. Germline-derived CDR1 and CDR2 are ENHRY and SYGVKD.

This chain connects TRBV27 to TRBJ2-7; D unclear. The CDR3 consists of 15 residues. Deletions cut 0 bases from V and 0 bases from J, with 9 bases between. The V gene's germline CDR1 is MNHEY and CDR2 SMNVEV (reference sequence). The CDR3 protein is CASSLSAFSSYEQYF. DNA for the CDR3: TGTGCCAGCAGTTTATCAGCCTTTAGCTCCTACGAGCAGTACTTC.

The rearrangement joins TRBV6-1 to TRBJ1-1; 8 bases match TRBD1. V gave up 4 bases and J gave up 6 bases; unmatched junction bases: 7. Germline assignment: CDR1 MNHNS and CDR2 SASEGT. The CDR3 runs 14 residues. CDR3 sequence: CASSVQGAPSEAFF. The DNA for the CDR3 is TGTGCCAGCAGTGTCCAGGGGGCCCCGTCTGAAGCTTTCTTT.

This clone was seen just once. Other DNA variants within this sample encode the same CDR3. The CDR3 DNA sequence: TGCAGCGTTGAGGGGACAGGGGAATCCTACGAGCAGTACTTC. Its protein product is CSVEGTGESYEQYF. The chain uses TRBV29-1 and TRBJ2-7; 10 bases are a match to TRBD1. This CDR3 spans 14 amino acids. Per the germline V gene, CDR1 is SQVTM and CDR2 is ANQGSEA. The V and J ends lost 3 bases and 1 base, in that order; junction bases with no gene match: 3.

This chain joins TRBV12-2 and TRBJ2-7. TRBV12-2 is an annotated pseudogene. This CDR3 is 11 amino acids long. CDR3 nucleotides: TGTGCAAGTCGCTTAGTCCACGAGCAGTACTTC. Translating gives CASRLVHEQYF.

The CDR3: CASSLVPSGRDIYNEQFF. The CDR3 region has the DNA TGCGCCAGCAGCCTAGTACCTAGCGGGAGGGACATCTACAATGAGCAGTTCTTC. The gene calls are TRBV5-1 and TRBJ2-1; 12 nucleotides match TRBD2. The CDR3 is 18 residues long. Trimming at V came to 4 bases and at J to 3 bases, leaving 11 bases not matched to a gene. The germline CDR1 and CDR2 sequences are SGHRS and YFSETQ.

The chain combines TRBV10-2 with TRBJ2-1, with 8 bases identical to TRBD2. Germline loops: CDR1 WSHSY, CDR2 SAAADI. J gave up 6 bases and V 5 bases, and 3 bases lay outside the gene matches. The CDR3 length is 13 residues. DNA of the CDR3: TGCGCCAGCAGTTATACTAGCGGCAATGAGCAGTTCTTC. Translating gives CASSYTSGNEQFF.

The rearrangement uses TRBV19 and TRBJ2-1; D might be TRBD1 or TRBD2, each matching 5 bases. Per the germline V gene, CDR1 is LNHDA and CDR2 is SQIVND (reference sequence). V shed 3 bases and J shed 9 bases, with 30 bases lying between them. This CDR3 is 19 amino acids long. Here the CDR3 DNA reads TGTGCCAGTAGTATTCCAGGGAGAGGCAGGTGGGCAGAGGCAGGTGAGCAGTTCTTC. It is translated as CASSIPGRGRWAEAGEQFF.

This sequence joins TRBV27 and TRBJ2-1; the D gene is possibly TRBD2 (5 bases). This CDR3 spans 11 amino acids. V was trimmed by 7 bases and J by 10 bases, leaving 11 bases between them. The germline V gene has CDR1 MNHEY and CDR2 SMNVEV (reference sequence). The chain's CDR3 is CASISGKEQFF. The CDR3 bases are TGTGCCAGCATCTCGGGAAAGGAGCAGTTCTTC.

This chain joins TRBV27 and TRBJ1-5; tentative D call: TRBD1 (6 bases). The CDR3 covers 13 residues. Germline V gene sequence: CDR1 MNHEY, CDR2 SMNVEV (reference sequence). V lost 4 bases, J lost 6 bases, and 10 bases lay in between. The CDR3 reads CASSWGAIQPQHF. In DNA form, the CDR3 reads TGTGCCAGCAGTTGGGGGGCTATTCAGCCCCAGCATTTT.